The rows below give T cell receptor beta chains drawn from one sample of a study of beta chain features in type 1 diabetes. Clones were read by immunoSEQ multiplex PCR, and TCRdb kept only the in-frame ones, dropping some. The table includes 150,000 or so clones, approximately 9% detected once. Material: central memory CD4+ T cells from blood. Receptor source: a woman between 18 and 29 years old in good health. CDR3s include the opening cysteine and the closing phenylalanine or tryptophan. Each record gives: D gene, V gene, clone size, J gene, CDR3 DNA, CDR3 protein. D genes are given only for firm matches. For some rows the clone size is stated as once, few or many, or as a class when expanded; others skip it.

D gene: -; V gene: TRBV2; clone size: few; J gene: TRBJ1-2; CDR3 DNA: TGTGCCGGTGTTGCGGGGGTGGATGGCTACACCTTC; CDR3 protein: CAGVAGVDGYTF
D gene: -; V gene: TRBV5-1; clone size: -; J gene: TRBJ2-5; CDR3 DNA: TGCGCCAGCAGCTTGGACACTACCCAAGAGACCCAGTACTTC; CDR3 protein: CASSLDTTQETQYF
D gene: -; V gene: TRBV5-1; clone size: few; J gene: TRBJ2-1; CDR3 DNA: TGCGCCAGCAGCTTGGACAGGGTTGATGAGCAGTTCTTC; CDR3 protein: CASSLDRVDEQFF
D gene: -; V gene: TRBV18; clone size: few; J gene: TRBJ2-1; CDR3 DNA: TGTGCCAGCTCACCACCGGGGCCCCGGACCGATGAGCAGTTCTTC; CDR3 protein: CASSPPGPRTDEQFF
D gene: -; V gene: TRBV9; clone size: few; J gene: TRBJ2-5; CDR3 DNA: TGTGCCAGCAGCGGACTCAGGGGTGGGGAGACCCAGTACTTC; CDR3 protein: CASSGLRGGETQYF
D gene: -; V gene: TRBV2; clone size: many; J gene: TRBJ2-1; CDR3 DNA: TGTGCCAGCAGGTCGAGGAGCAGCTACAATGAGCAGTTCTTC; CDR3 protein: CASRSRSSYNEQFF
D gene: TRBD1; V gene: TRBV6-5; clone size: few; J gene: TRBJ1-2; CDR3 DNA: TGTGCCAGCAGAAAGGACAGGGCGGGAGATGGCTACACCTTC; CDR3 protein: CASRKDRAGDGYTF
D gene: TRBD2; V gene: TRBV5-5; clone size: -; J gene: TRBJ2-5; CDR3 DNA: TGTGCCAGCAGCTTACTGGCGGGGGGAGGCGAGACCCAGTACTTC; CDR3 protein: CASSLLAGGGETQYF
D gene: TRBD1; V gene: TRBV6-5; clone size: -; J gene: TRBJ1-4; CDR3 DNA: TGTGCCAGCAGTGGACCAGGGGGGAGTGAAAAACTGTTTTTT; CDR3 protein: CASSGPGGSEKLFF
D gene: -; V gene: TRBV19; clone size: few; J gene: TRBJ2-1; CDR3 DNA: TGTGCCAGTAGTGTGGAGCGGGCTTCCAACGAGCAGTTCTTC; CDR3 protein: CASSVERASNEQFF
D gene: -; V gene: TRBV7-9; clone size: few; J gene: TRBJ2-7; CDR3 DNA: TGTGCCAGCAGCGGCACCCCGGGCTCCTACGAGCAGTACTTC; CDR3 protein: CASSGTPGSYEQYF
D gene: TRBD2; V gene: TRBV10-3; clone size: few; J gene: TRBJ2-4; CDR3 DNA: TGTGCCATCAGTGAAGAAGCGGGGGGGCTCGAACTAGCCAAAAACATTCAGTACTTC; CDR3 protein: CAISEEAGGLELAKNIQYF
D gene: -; V gene: TRBV7-2; clone size: -; J gene: TRBJ2-3; CDR3 DNA: TGTGCCAGCAGCTTAGAGGCTAGCATTGATACGCAGTATTTT; CDR3 protein: CASSLEASIDTQYF
D gene: TRBD1; V gene: TRBV29-1; clone size: -; J gene: TRBJ1-5; CDR3 DNA: TGCAGCGTTGACGGGGACAGGGTTTACCCCCTAAGCAATCAGCCCCAGCATTTT; CDR3 protein: CSVDGDRVYPLSNQPQHF
D gene: -; V gene: TRBV18; clone size: few; J gene: TRBJ2-1; CDR3 DNA: TGTGCCAGCTCACCCTGGACTGGGAATGAGCAGTTCTTC; CDR3 protein: CASSPWTGNEQFF
D gene: TRBD2; V gene: TRBV6-5; clone size: -; J gene: TRBJ2-7; CDR3 DNA: TGTGCCAGCAGACCGGGACTAGCGGGAGGGTACGAGCAGTACTTC; CDR3 protein: CASRPGLAGGYEQYF
D gene: -; V gene: TRBV21-1; clone size: few; J gene: TRBJ2-3; CDR3 DNA: TGTGCCAGCAGCAAAGACGGAGATACGCAGTATTTT; CDR3 protein: CASSKDGDTQYF
D gene: TRBD1; V gene: TRBV14; clone size: -; J gene: TRBJ2-1; CDR3 DNA: TGTGCCAGCAGCCGCATCGGGACAGGGATCGCCAATGAGCAGTTCTTC; CDR3 protein: CASSRIGTGIANEQFF
D gene: TRBD2; V gene: TRBV29-1; clone size: -; J gene: TRBJ2-2; CDR3 DNA: TGCAGCACCCGTGCCGGGACTAGCGGGAGTGTTTCCGGGGAGCTGTTTTTT; CDR3 protein: CSTRAGTSGSVSGELFF
D gene: TRBD1; V gene: TRBV30; clone size: -; J gene: TRBJ1-4; CDR3 DNA: TGTGCCTGGAGTGGACAGGGACCAACTAATGAAAAACTGTTTTTT; CDR3 protein: CAWSGQGPTNEKLFF
D gene: -; V gene: TRBV28; clone size: few; J gene: TRBJ1-2; CDR3 DNA: TGTGCCAGCAGTTTTTCTGCGGGATATGGCTACACCTTC; CDR3 protein: CASSFSAGYGYTF
D gene: -; V gene: TRBV6-6; clone size: many; J gene: TRBJ2-7; CDR3 DNA: TGTGCCAGCAGTGGACAGTTAACCTACGAGCAGTACTTC; CDR3 protein: CASSGQLTYEQYF
D gene: -; V gene: TRBV6-6; clone size: few; J gene: TRBJ1-2; CDR3 DNA: TGTGCCAGCAGCTATCGACCCCAGCGGGGCTACACCTTC; CDR3 protein: CASSYRPQRGYTF